The next 28 T cell receptor beta chains were all read from a single sample in a study of lung T cells in sarcoidosis with Löfgren's syndrome. A single record per CDR3 protein comes from TCRdb applying MiXCR to the reads. The sample carries about 19,000 distinct CDR3 sequences, around 20% recorded once. Sequenced: CD4+ T cells from bronchoalveolar lavage. These receptors originate from a human donor with sarcoidosis (Löfgren's syndrome or another form), or a control subject (not recorded which).

The CDR3 DNA sequence: TGCGCCAGCAGCATCAGACTAGCGGGGACGGGAGAGACCCAGTACTTC. It specifies CASSIRLAGTGETQYF. This chain uses TRBV5-1 with TRBJ2-5; 11 positions agree with TRBD2. Germline V lookup: CDR1 SGHRS, CDR2 YFSETQ. The CDR3 runs 16 residues. The J segment lost 4 bases and the V segment lost 4 bases, leaving 9 bases of the junction unmatched.

Concerning this clonotype itself: A much larger clone lies a single base off, so this may be a read error. The chain is built from TRBV20-1 and TRBJ2-3; a possible D gene is TRBD2 (5 bases). Per the germline V gene, CDR1 is DFQATT and CDR2 is SNEGSKA (reference sequence). The CDR3 is 12 residues long. The CDR3 protein is CGSGEGRDTQYF. The CDR3 DNA reads TGCGGTTCCGGCGAGGGAAGAGATACGCAGTATTTT.

This clonotype ranks as medium-sized. V usage is TRBV20-1 and J usage is TRBJ1-3; a possible D gene is TRBD1 (5 bases). V lost 3 bases and J lost 0, with 18 bases in between. The germline gives CDR1 DFQATT, CDR2 SNEGSKA (reference sequence). CDR3 length: 17 amino acids. The CDR3 spells CSASPSGQAYSGNTIYF. DNA of the CDR3: TGCAGTGCTAGCCCCTCGGGGCAGGCCTACTCTGGAAACACCATATATTTT.

Ten or more counts support this clonotype. The chain has TRBV4-3 and TRBJ1-1; TRBD1 agrees at 8 bases. This CDR3 spans 17 amino acids. Germline V gives CDR1 LGHNA, CDR2 YSLEER. The V gene end was trimmed by 4 bases and the J gene end by 4 bases; junction bases not matched to a gene: 14. The chain's CDR3 is CASSLAVRQGRVTEAFF. The DNA of the CDR3 is TGCGCCAGCAGCCTTGCGGTCCGACAGGGGCGGGTCACTGAAGCTTTCTTT.

The chain employs TRBV12-3 or TRBV12-4 and TRBJ2-3; D is undetermined. The J call may not be correct, given that the DNA end is closer to TRBJ1-5. The CDR3 sequence is 14 residues long. The CDR3 sequence: CASRVLVGTDTQHF. In nucleotides, the CDR3 is TGTGCCAGCAGGGTACTAGTTGGCACAGATACGCAGCATTTT.

This clonotype showed up many times. The rearrangement uses TRBV19 and TRBJ2-5; D is perhaps TRBD1 (5 bases). The CDR3 extends over 14 amino acids. CDR1 is LNHDA, CDR2 SQIVND, per germline (reference sequence). Trimming took off 6 bases at V and 5 bases at J, with 16 bases between the two ends. CDR3 residues: CASRDPGQEETQYF. CDR3 DNA sequence: TGTGCCAGTAGGGACCCCGGACAAGAGGAGACCCAGTACTTC.

V is TRBV5-6 and J is TRBJ1-2; 8 bases map to TRBD1. The CDR3 has 15 residues. With 3 bases clipped from V and 6 bases from J, the junction kept 10 bases outside the gene matches. From germline, CDR1 is SGHDT and CDR2 YYEEEE. The CDR3 here is CASSSDTGQGNGYTF. CDR3 DNA: TGTGCCAGCAGCTCGGATACCGGACAGGGTAATGGCTACACCTTC.

Remarks on this clonotype: With a much larger clone just one base away, this may be a read error. This rearrangement joins TRBV4-2 to TRBJ2-5, with 7 bases matching TRBD2. The length of the CDR3 is 16 residues. Per germline, CDR1 LGHNA and CDR2 YNFKEQ. V shed 0 bases and J 4 bases; nucleotides not matched to a gene: 8. CDR3 DNA sequence: TGTGCCAGCAGCCAAGATCCGGGACTATCGGGAGAGACCCAGTACTTC. Translating gives CASSQDPGLSGETQYF.

This clonotype came up many times. The gene calls are TRBV4-2 and TRBJ1-1, with D uncertain. The CDR3 is 15 amino acids. CDR1 is LGHNA and CDR2 is YNFKEQ in the germline V gene. Trimming stripped 0 bases from V and 0 bases from J, with 8 bases between. The CDR3 reads CASSQDGGVNTEAFF. The CDR3 DNA is TGTGCCAGCAGCCAAGACGGCGGGGTGAACACTGAAGCTTTCTTT.

In its sample, this clonotype was seen many times. V and J are TRBV7-6 and TRBJ2-5; 8 bases line up with TRBD2. CDR1 SGHVS and CDR2 FNYEAQ come from the germline V gene. CDR3 length: 13 amino acids. After removal of 6 bases from V and 5 bases from J, the junction contained 5 bases not matched to a gene. This chain's CDR3 is CASSWGLGETQYF. The DNA for the CDR3 is TGTGCCAGCAGTTGGGGACTAGGGGAGACCCAGTACTTC. The full variable domain, rest sourced from reference TRBV7-6 and TRBJ2-5, is GAGVSQSPRYKVTKRGQDVALRCDPISGHVSLYWYRQALGQGPEFLTYFNYEAQQDKSGLPNDRFSAERPEGSISTLTIQRTEQRDSAMYRCASSWGLGETQYFGPGTRLLVL.

The table lists this clonotype with many counts. The chain has TRBV7-9 and TRBJ2-3; D is undetermined. The V gene's germline CDR1 is SEHNR and CDR2 FQNEAQ (reference sequence). CDR3 length equals 13 residues. Trimming pared 0 bases from V and 5 bases from J, leaving 6 bases between. Here the CDR3 DNA reads TGTGCCAGCAGCTTAGCGATCGGAGATACGCAGTATTTT. Protein sequence: CASSLAIGDTQYF. Using reference TRBV7-9 and TRBJ2-3 for the parts outside the CDR3, the full variable domain is DTGVSQNPRHKITKRGQNVTFRCDPISEHNRLYWYRQTLGQGPEFLTYFQNEAQLEKSRLLSDRFSAERPKGSFSTLEIQRTEQGDSAMYLCASSLAIGDTQYFGPGTRLTVL.

This clonotype ranks as medium-sized. The chain links TRBV6-1 to TRBJ1-6; 7 bases fit TRBD1. The length of the CDR3 is 12 residues. J lost 12 bases, V lost 8 bases, and 7 bases had no gene match. The germline V gene encodes CDR1 MNHNS and CDR2 SASEGT. CDR3 sequence (DNA): TGTGCCAGCCGGGACAGTGGCGAACCCCTCCACTTT. It translates to CASRDSGEPLHF.

Concerning this clonotype itself: Just one base apart from a much larger clone, this may be a read error. V and J are TRBV6-2 or TRBV6-3 and TRBJ2-2, with no clear D. Germline V gene data show CDR1 as MNHEY and CDR2 as SVGEGT. The CDR3 loop spans 11 amino acids. Between the trimmed V and J ends, which lost 8 bases and 3 bases, there was a span of 4 bases. The CDR3 loop reads CASQDTGELFF. CDR3 bases: TGTGCCAGCCAGGACACCGGGGAGCTGTTTTTT.

J is TRBJ2-2 and V is TRBV7-2; TRBD2 might be the D (5 bases). The germline CDR1 and CDR2 sequences are SGHTA and FQGNSA. The V end lost 4 bases, the J end lost 3 bases, and 15 bases lay between the germline ends. The CDR3 length is 16 residues. The CDR3 sequence: CASSSDLLRDTGELFF. The CDR3 coding sequence is TGTGCCAGCAGCTCAGACCTCCTGCGGGACACCGGGGAGCTGTTTTTT. The whole variable domain, filled in from reference TRBV7-2 and TRBJ2-2, reads GAGVSQSPSNKVTEKGKDVELRCDPISGHTALYWYRQSLGQGLEFLIYFQGNSAPDKSGLPSDRFSAERTGGSVSTLTIQRTQQEDSAVYLCASSSDLLRDTGELFFGEGSRLTVL.

Within the sample, this clonotype is medium-sized. The chain links TRBV27 to TRBJ2-1; D unresolved. CDR1 is MNHEY, CDR2 SMNVEV, per germline (reference sequence). The CDR3 extends over 10 amino acids. Trimming shortened V by 9 bases and J by 3 bases, and 3 bases separated the two germline ends. CDR3 sequence (DNA): TGTGCCAGGAACTACAATGAGCAGTTCTTC. Translation: CARNYNEQFF.

This clonotype qualifies as medium-sized. This rearrangement joins TRBV6-1 to TRBJ1-1; D not resolved. The V end was cut by 7 bases, the J end by 1 base, with 10 bases between. The CDR3 runs to 13 residues. CDR1 MNHNS and CDR2 SASEGT come from the germline V gene. CDR3 sequence reads: CASTDGWNTEAFF. The CDR3 region has the DNA TGTGCCAGCACCGACGGGTGGAACACTGAAGCTTTCTTT.

Judged by abundance, this clonotype is medium-sized (0.01 to 0.1%). The chain uses TRBV20-1 and TRBJ1-5; D is undetermined. Germline V gives CDR1 DFQATT, CDR2 SNEGSKA (reference sequence). The CDR3 loop spans 14 amino acids. Trimming shortened V by 6 bases and J by 0 bases, and 12 bases separated the two germline ends. The CDR3 DNA is TGCAGTGCGGGGAGCATTCTTAGCAATCAGCCCCAGCATTTT. This sequence encodes CSAGSILSNQPQHF.

This clonotype has only a few counts. The J gene is TRBJ2-3, the V gene TRBV5-1, with a tentative D call TRBD2 (6 bases). The CDR3 contains 16 residues. The ends were cut back, 5 bases at V and 0 bases at J, with 16 bases in the middle. CDR1 SGHRS and CDR2 YFSETQ come from the germline V gene. The CDR3 nucleotides read TGCGCCAGCAGTGGTAGCGGATCCTATAGCACAGATACGCAGTATTTT. It translates to CASSGSGSYSTDTQYF.

This clonotype is labeled as medium-sized (0.01 to 0.1%). The CDR3 region has the DNA TGTGCCAGCAGCTACAGGGATTCGGAGACCCAGTACTTC. Its translation: CASSYRDSETQYF. The rearrangement uses TRBV28 and TRBJ2-5; maybe TRBD1 (6 bases). CDR3 length equals 13 residues. CDR1 MDHEN and CDR2 SYDVKM come from the germline V gene. V was clipped by 6 bases and J by 5 bases, with 13 bases between them.

This clonotype has ten or more counts. The V call is TRBV5-1, the J call TRBJ2-2; the D is unclear. Trimming removed 4 bases at V and 5 bases at J, with 12 bases between. Germline V lookup: CDR1 SGHRS, CDR2 YFSETQ. This CDR3 is 14 amino acids long. The CDR3 is CASSLIQGTGELFF. In DNA form, the CDR3 reads TGCGCCAGCAGCCTAATCCAAGGAACCGGGGAGCTGTTTTTT.

This clonotype was detected many times. V usage is TRBV7-2 and J usage is TRBJ2-1; a possible D gene is TRBD1 (6 bases). Germline CDR1 and CDR2: SGHTA and FQGNSA. Trimming cost V 0 bases and J 2 bases, with 8 bases left between them. The CDR3 has 15 amino acids. The CDR3 loop reads CASSLAGQAYNEQFF. DNA for the CDR3: TGTGCCAGCAGCTTAGCGGGACAAGCCTACAATGAGCAGTTCTTC.

V and J are TRBV4-1 and TRBJ2-1; D remains ambiguous. The CDR3 contains 16 residues. Germline V gene sequence: CDR1 MGHRA, CDR2 YSYEKL. Trimming stripped 4 bases from V and 3 bases from J, with 16 bases between. In nucleotides, the CDR3 is TGCGCCAGCAGCCGGGATAGTGGGGAAAGCTACAATGAGCAGTTCTTC. Protein: CASSRDSGESYNEQFF.

This clonotype occurred a few times. The V gene is TRBV5-1, the J gene TRBJ2-3; 7 bases are shared with TRBD2. V was pared by 6 bases and J by 1 base, with 8 bases of the junction left unmatched. The CDR3 has 15 residues. The germline V gene has CDR1 SGHRS and CDR2 YFSETQ. DNA of the CDR3: TGCGCCAGCAAGTTTGCGGGAGAAGGCACAGATACGCAGTATTTT. This codes for CASKFAGEGTDTQYF.

The V and J genes are TRBV10-3 and TRBJ2-1; D possibly uses TRBD1 or TRBD2 (5 bases each). The germline V gene has CDR1 ENHRY and CDR2 SYGVKD. The CDR3 is made up of 15 amino acids. The germline V and J ends were trimmed by 5 bases and 6 bases, with 17 bases remaining between them. The DNA for the CDR3 is TGTGCCATCAGTCCGGGACGGGCTGATCCCAATGAGCAGTTCTTC. Its protein product is CAISPGRADPNEQFF.

The V and J genes are TRBV24-1 and TRBJ2-5; TRBD2 matches 8 bases. J was trimmed by 9 bases and V by 4 bases; bases with no gene match: 15. The CDR3 has 16 residues. CDR1 and CDR2 from the germline V gene are KGHDR and SFDVKD. CDR3 DNA: TGTGCCACCAGTGACCCCTCAAGCGGGAGCAGCGAGGCCCAGTACTTC. Its translation is CATSDPSSGSSEAQYF.

In this sample, this clonotype turned up many times. The V and J genes are TRBV28 and TRBJ2-7; no definite D call. Looked up from germline, CDR1 is MDHEN and CDR2 is SYDVKM. The CDR3 sequence is 11 residues long. Trimming cost V 6 bases and J 3 bases, with 6 bases left between them. In DNA form, the CDR3 reads TGTGCCAGCAGGTTCAGCTACGAGCAGTACTTC. Protein sequence: CASRFSYEQYF. Full variable domain (outside the CDR3, taken from reference TRBV28 and TRBJ2-7): DVKVTQSSRYLVKRTGEKVFLECVQDMDHENMFWYRQDPGLGLRLIYFSYDVKMKEKGDIPEGYSVSREKKERFSLILESASTNQTSMYLCASRFSYEQYFGPGTRLTVT.

This clonotype is judged medium-sized. CDR3 protein: CASSLDRNYGYTF. The DNA for the CDR3 is TGTGCCAGCAGTTTGGACAGGAACTATGGCTACACCTTC. The chain is built from TRBV28 and TRBJ1-2; 7 bases line up with TRBD1. Germline trimming cut 3 bases from V and 2 bases from J; bases unmatched to any gene: 0. The germline CDR1 and CDR2 sequences are MDHEN and SYDVKM. The CDR3 covers 13 residues.

This clonotype was recorded many times. This chain joins TRBV7-2 and TRBJ2-7; D is unresolved. The CDR3 extends over 17 amino acids. Germline loops: CDR1 SGHTA, CDR2 FQGNSA. Trimming left V 2 bases short and J 0 bases short, with 17 bases between. CDR3 region: CASSLPGPILSSYEQYF. The CDR3 nucleotides are TGTGCCAGCAGCTTACCCGGGCCTATCCTCTCCTCCTACGAGCAGTACTTC.